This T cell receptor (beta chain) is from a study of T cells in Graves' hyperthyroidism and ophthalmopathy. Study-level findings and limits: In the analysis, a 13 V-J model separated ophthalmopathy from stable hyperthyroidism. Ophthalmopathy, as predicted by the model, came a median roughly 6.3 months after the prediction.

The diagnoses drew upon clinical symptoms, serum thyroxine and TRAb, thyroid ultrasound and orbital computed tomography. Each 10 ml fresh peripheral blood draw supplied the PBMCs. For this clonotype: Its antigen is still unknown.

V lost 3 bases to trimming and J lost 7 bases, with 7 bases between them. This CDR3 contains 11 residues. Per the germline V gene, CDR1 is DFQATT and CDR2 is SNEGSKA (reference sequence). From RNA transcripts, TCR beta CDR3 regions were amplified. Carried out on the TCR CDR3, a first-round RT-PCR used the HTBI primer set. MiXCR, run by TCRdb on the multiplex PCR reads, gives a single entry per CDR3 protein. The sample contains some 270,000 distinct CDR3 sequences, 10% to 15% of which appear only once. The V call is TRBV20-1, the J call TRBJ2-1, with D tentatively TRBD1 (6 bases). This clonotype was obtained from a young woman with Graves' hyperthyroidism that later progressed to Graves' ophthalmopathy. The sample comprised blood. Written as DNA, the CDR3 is TGCAGTGCTAGCCAGGGGAATGAGCAGTTCTTC. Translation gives CSASQGNEQFF.